Below are 8 T cell receptor beta chains sequenced from a single sample in a study of OX40 agonist ivuxolimab in advanced cancers. Measured with immunoSEQ multiplex PCR; TCRdb has only the in-frame clones, and not every one. This sample yields about 60,000 clones, of which 83% are seen a single time; around 0.7% belongs to the top ten. Material: CD4+ or CD8+ T cells sorted from blood, obtained in a trial of the OX40 agonist ivuxolimab. The receptors shown here come from an adult with an advanced solid tumor such as melanoma, head and neck, liver or kidney cancer.

The chain is built from TRBV5-1 and TRBJ2-1, with D possibly being TRBD1 (6 bases). Germline V CDR1 and CDR2: SGHRS, YFSETQ. The V and J ends lost 0 bases and 5 bases respectively, with 9 bases between them. CDR3 size: 14 residues. As DNA, the CDR3 is TGCGCCAGCAGCTTGGTGGACAGAGACAATGAGCAGTTCTTC. It codes for CASSLVDRDNEQFF.

V is TRBV5-1 and J is TRBJ1-1; 9 positions match TRBD1. This CDR3 has 14 amino acids. V lost 3 bases to trimming and J lost 1 base; unmatched junction nucleotides: 1. CDR1 and CDR2 (germline): SGHRS, YFSETQ. The CDR3 loop is CASSSGQGNTEAFF. The CDR3, as DNA: TGCGCCAGCAGCTCGGGACAGGGGAACACTGAAGCTTTCTTT.

The V and J genes are TRBV10-1 and TRBJ2-1; D is uncertain. Trimming shortened V by 6 bases and J by 3 bases, and 0 bases separated the two germline ends. The CDR3 length is 10 residues. Germline CDR1 is WNHNN and CDR2 is SYGVQD (reference sequence). The DNA for the CDR3 is TGCGCCAGCAGCTACAATGAGCAGTTCTTC. Translation: CASSYNEQFF.

This chain connects TRBV12-5 to TRBJ2-1; 7 nucleotides match TRBD2. V gave up 2 bases and J gave up 7 bases; unmatched junction bases: 8. Germline values: CDR1 LGHNT, CDR2 FRNRAP. The CDR3 is 15 amino acids. This chain's CDR3 is CASGLYSAGGNEQFF. The CDR3, as DNA: TGTGCTAGTGGTTTGTACAGCGCCGGGGGGAATGAGCAGTTCTTC.

The chain carries TRBV10-3 and TRBJ2-5; maybe TRBD2 (6 bases). Germline values: CDR1 ENHRY, CDR2 SYGVKD. The CDR3 consists of 14 residues. V was cut by 10 bases and J by 0 bases, with 15 bases left in between. The CDR3 bases are TGTGCCACTCAGGAGGGCCGATACCAAGAGACCCAGTACTTC. Translation gives CATQEGRYQETQYF.

The chain recombines TRBV4-2 with TRBJ2-1; D may be TRBD2 (6 bases). With 1 base removed from V and 0 bases from J, the gap between germline ends came to 16 bases. This CDR3 has 18 amino acids. Germline assignment: CDR1 LGHNA and CDR2 YNFKEQ. CDR3 sequence (DNA): TGTGCCAGCAGCCAAGGTCTTTCCTGGCGGGACTCCTACAATGAGCAGTTCTTC. This sequence encodes CASSQGLSWRDSYNEQFF.

This chain joins TRBV4-1 and TRBJ1-5; weak D call: TRBD1 (6 bases). This CDR3 comprises 17 residues. Germline V gene data show CDR1 as MGHRA and CDR2 as YSYEKL. The V gene lost 3 bases and the J gene lost 3 bases, with 18 bases spanning the gap. CDR3 sequence: CASSHRRGPEDNQPQHF. DNA for the CDR3: TGCGCCAGCAGCCATCGCCGGGGGCCAGAAGACAATCAGCCCCAGCATTTT.

The CDR3 region is CASKDRLNGQPQHF. CDR3 in DNA: TGTGCCAGCAAGGACAGGTTAAATGGCCAGCCCCAGCATTTT. The rearrangement joins TRBV2 to TRBJ1-5, with 7 bases aligning to TRBD1. Trimming removed 7 bases from V and 7 bases from J; junction bases left unmatched: 10. In germline, CDR1 is SNHLY, CDR2 FYNNEI. The CDR3 extends over 14 amino acids.